The 26 T cell receptor beta chains below come from one sample, sequenced in a study of cytomegalovirus exposure and HLA in healthy donors. Amplification used 60 Vbeta primers and 13 Jbeta primers. Some clones are missing from TCRdb's copy, which holds only in-frame ones; the method was immunoSEQ multiplex PCR. Here the sample spans about 96,000 clones, approximately 75% being singletons. Input material: PBMCs. These receptors were collected from a woman in her 70s in good health and CMV-seropositive.

This clone occurred once. This chain's CDR3 is CASSKARTGAGELFF. CDR3 coding DNA: TGCGCCAGCAGCAAGGCCCGGACGGGGGCCGGGGAGCTGTTTTTT. This sequence joins TRBV5-1 and TRBJ2-2; D perhaps matches TRBD2 (6 bases). The CDR3 runs 15 residues. Germline CDR1 and CDR2: SGHRS and YFSETQ. V shed 4 bases and J shed 6 bases, with 16 bases lying between them. The whole variable domain, filled in from reference TRBV5-1 and TRBJ2-2, reads KAGVTQTPRYLIKTRGQQVTLSCSPISGHRSVSWYQQTPGQGLQFLFEYFSETQRNKGNFPGRFSGRQFSNSRSEMNVSTLELGDSALYLCASSKARTGAGELFFGEGSRLTVL.

This sequence joins TRBV11-2 and TRBJ2-2; D remains unclear. CDR1 is SGHAT and CDR2 is FQNNGV in the germline V gene. V was cut by 0 bases and J by 0 bases, with 11 bases left in between. CDR3 length equals 17 residues. The CDR3 DNA follows: TGTGCCAGCAGCTTAGATTTGACTTTTGCGAACACCGGGGAGCTGTTTTTT. Protein product: CASSLDLTFANTGELFF.

This clone was seen just once. The chain employs TRBV29-1 and TRBJ2-7; the match to TRBD2 covers 8 bases. V gave up 7 bases and J gave up 7 bases; unmatched junction bases: 12. The CDR3 loop spans 13 amino acids. CDR1 is SQVTM, CDR2 ANQGSEA, per germline. The CDR3 is CSAQVGTRTEQYF. The DNA for the CDR3 is TGCAGCGCCCAGGTCGGGACTAGAACAGAGCAGTACTTC.

The genes are TRBV5-1 and TRBJ1-4; TRBD1 might be the D (5 bases). CDR3 length: 16 residues. Germline-derived CDR1 and CDR2 are SGHRS and YFSETQ. V was shortened by 0 bases and J by 0 bases, with 9 bases between the two germline ends. CDR3 nucleotides: TGCGCCAGCAGCTTGGTGGGGGGTGCAACTAATGAAAAACTGTTTTTT. It translates to CASSLVGGATNEKLFF. The whole variable domain, filled in from reference TRBV5-1 and TRBJ1-4, reads KAGVTQTPRYLIKTRGQQVTLSCSPISGHRSVSWYQQTPGQGLQFLFEYFSETQRNKGNFPGRFSGRQFSNSRSEMNVSTLELGDSALYLCASSLVGGATNEKLFFGSGTQLSVL.

The chain recombines TRBV11-2 with TRBJ2-7, with 7 bases that match TRBD2. CDR3 length: 14 amino acids. Germline V gene sequence: CDR1 SGHAT, CDR2 FQNNGV. V shed 5 bases, J shed 7 bases, and the junction held 11 bases outside the gene matches. CDR3 nucleotides: TGTGCCAGCAGCCTGGCCGGGACTAATAGAGAGCAGTACTTC. It encodes CASSLAGTNREQYF.

The gene calls are TRBV27 and TRBJ1-1; the match to TRBD1 covers 9 bases. Germline-derived CDR1 and CDR2 are MNHEY and SMNVEV (reference sequence). The CDR3 covers 13 residues. The V gene end was trimmed by 5 bases and the J gene end by 7 bases; junction bases not matched to a gene: 5. The CDR3: CASSTGTGIEAFF. CDR3 nucleotides: TGTGCCAGCAGTACCGGGACAGGGATTGAAGCTTTCTTT.

This sequence joins TRBV28 and TRBJ2-4, with a tentative D call TRBD2 (6 bases). V dropped 3 bases and J dropped 9 bases, with 21 bases sitting between them. This CDR3 region has 16 residues. From germline, CDR1 is MDHEN and CDR2 SYDVKM. This CDR3 is CASSFGGPLTKSIQYF. CDR3 coding DNA: TGTGCCAGCAGTTTCGGAGGGCCTCTCACAAAATCCATTCAGTACTTC.

The chain has TRBV28 and TRBJ1-3; 7 bases are a match to TRBD1. The CDR3 consists of 18 residues. V dropped 5 bases and J dropped 0; count of bases not matched to a gene: 13. Germline lookup yields CDR1 MDHEN and CDR2 SYDVKM. CDR3 residues: CASSASVGQKTSGNTIYF. For the CDR3, the DNA is TGTGCCAGCAGTGCATCCGTGGGACAGAAGACCTCTGGAAACACCATATATTTT.

V gene TRBV6-6 combines with J gene TRBJ2-5; the D gene is possibly TRBD2 (6 bases). Trimming removed 4 bases at V and 5 bases at J, with 11 bases between. Germline V lookup: CDR1 MNHNY, CDR2 SVGAGI (reference sequence). The CDR3 spans 13 residues. The CDR3 reads CASSWPEGETQYF. CDR3 in DNA: TGTGCCAGCAGTTGGCCGGAGGGGGAGACCCAGTACTTC.

V usage is TRBV4-1 and J usage is TRBJ2-5; 11 bases line up with TRBD2. The V gene's germline CDR1 is MGHRA and CDR2 YSYEKL. The CDR3 is 17 amino acids. Trimming at V came to 1 base and at J to 3 bases, leaving 7 bases not matched to a gene. This chain's CDR3 is CASSQVSSGGHEETQYF. The CDR3 DNA reads TGCGCCAGCAGCCAAGTTTCTAGCGGGGGGCACGAAGAGACCCAGTACTTC.

The chain couples TRBV19 to TRBJ2-5, with 9 bases matching TRBD2. The CDR3 has 17 amino acids. J lost 2 bases, V lost 6 bases, and 13 bases had no gene match. Germline CDR1 and CDR2: LNHDA and SQIVND (reference sequence). The CDR3 loop is CASRPEGLAGIQETQYF. Here the CDR3 DNA reads TGTGCCAGTAGACCAGAGGGCCTAGCGGGAATACAAGAGACCCAGTACTTC.

The V call is TRBV7-9, the J call TRBJ2-7; D unclear. The CDR3 consists of 15 residues. Germline V gene lookup returns CDR1 SEHNR and CDR2 FQNEAQ (reference sequence). The V end lost 0 bases, the J end lost 2 bases, and 11 bases lay between the germline ends. Here the CDR3 DNA reads TGTGCCAGCAGCTTAGCAGACTTACCACCCTACGAGCAGTACTTC. It encodes CASSLADLPPYEQYF.

V gene TRBV5-4 combines with J gene TRBJ2-3, with D possibly being TRBD2 (6 bases). V gave up 0 bases and J gave up 2 bases, with 19 bases separating them. CDR1 and CDR2 from the germline V gene are SGHNT and YYREEE (reference sequence). This CDR3 has 18 residues. CDR3 DNA sequence: TGTGCCAGCAGCTTGGACCCGACCCTAGCGAGGGTCACAGATACGCAGTATTTT. This sequence encodes CASSLDPTLARVTDTQYF.

V usage is TRBV5-5 and J usage is TRBJ1-5; 7 positions match TRBD1. The CDR3 is 16 residues long. J gave up 11 bases and V 0 bases, and 14 bases lay outside the gene matches. The germline V gene has CDR1 SGHKS and CDR2 YYEKEE (reference sequence). The CDR3 here is CASSLEGARSRGAQHF. Written as DNA, the CDR3 is TGTGCCAGCAGCTTGGAGGGGGCGCGGTCCCGCGGGGCCCAGCATTTT.

This chain connects TRBV30 to TRBJ1-3; no firm D call. V was trimmed by 4 bases and J by 2 bases, leaving 15 bases between them. The CDR3 contains 15 residues. CDR1 is GTSNPN and CDR2 is SVGIG in the germline V gene (reference sequence). This CDR3 reads CAWNHPSSTGNTIYF. In DNA, the CDR3 is TGTGCCTGGAACCACCCTTCCAGTACTGGAAACACCATATATTTT.

This chain joins TRBV7-2 and TRBJ2-7, with D perhaps TRBD1 (6 bases). The CDR3 sequence is 14 residues long. Germline V lookup: CDR1 SGHTA, CDR2 FQGNSA. The V and J ends lost 5 bases and 7 bases respectively, with 18 bases between them. CDR3 sequence (DNA): TGTGCCAGCAGCCCCCCGACAGGTTCCTTAGAGCAGTACTTC. Protein sequence: CASSPPTGSLEQYF. Full variable domain (remainder filled in from reference TRBV7-2 and TRBJ2-7): GAGVSQSPSNKVTEKGKDVELRCDPISGHTALYWYRQSLGQGLEFLIYFQGNSAPDKSGLPSDRFSAERTGGSVSTLTIQRTQQEDSAVYLCASSPPTGSLEQYFGPGTRLTVT.

About this clone: The sample carries other DNA sequences with the same CDR3. The chain carries TRBV10-3 and TRBJ1-6; 9 bases match TRBD1. Losses at the gene ends were 6 bases for V and 8 bases for J; bases not matched to a gene: 5. The germline CDR1 and CDR2 sequences are ENHRY and SYGVKD. The CDR3 consists of 14 residues. Here the CDR3 reads CAIRPGQGDSPLHF. CDR3 bases: TGTGCCATCAGGCCGGGACAGGGTGATTCACCCCTCCACTTT.

This clone has only a few counts. This chain connects TRBV7-9 to TRBJ2-5, with D perhaps TRBD1 (6 bases). Germline V lookup: CDR1 SEHNR, CDR2 FQNEAQ (reference sequence). The CDR3 length is 13 residues. V was shortened by 5 bases and J by 4 bases, with 11 bases between the two germline ends. CDR3 amino acids: CASSPGTSETQYF. For the CDR3, the DNA is TGTGCCAGCAGCCCTGGGACATCAGAGACCCAGTACTTC. The full variable domain, completed using reference TRBV7-9 and TRBJ2-5, is DTGVSQNPRHKITKRGQNVTFRCDPISEHNRLYWYRQTLGQGPEFLTYFQNEAQLEKSRLLSDRFSAERPKGSFSTLEIQRTEQGDSAMYLCASSPGTSETQYFGPGTRLLVL.

This clone showed up just a few times. The CDR3 spells CASSPGQGFVNYGYTF. The CDR3 DNA follows: TGTGCCAGTAGTCCGGGACAGGGTTTCGTTAACTATGGCTACACCTTC. This chain joins TRBV19 and TRBJ1-2; 9 bases match TRBD1. The ends lost 5 bases at V and 1 base at J; junction bases unmatched: 8. In germline, CDR1 is LNHDA, CDR2 SQIVND (reference sequence). CDR3 length: 16 residues.

V and J are TRBV5-4 and TRBJ1-1; 7 nucleotides agree with TRBD1. J gave up 4 bases and V 6 bases, and 9 bases lay outside the gene matches. This CDR3 spans 14 amino acids. Germline values: CDR1 SGHNT, CDR2 YYREEE (reference sequence). The CDR3: CASNHPDRTTEAFF. CDR3 in DNA: TGTGCCAGCAACCACCCGGACAGGACCACTGAAGCTTTCTTT.

This clone occurred a few times. The rearrangement links TRBV5-1 to TRBJ2-7; TRBD1 matches 9 bases. CDR3 length: 14 amino acids. Germline V lookup: CDR1 SGHRS, CDR2 YFSETQ. J was trimmed by 6 bases and V by 2 bases; bases with no gene match: 6. CDR3 bases: TGCGCCAGCAGCTTCGGGACAGGGACGTCCGAGCAGTACTTC. Residues: CASSFGTGTSEQYF.

J is TRBJ2-3 and V is TRBV19; D perhaps matches TRBD2 (6 bases). Germline V gene lookup returns CDR1 LNHDA and CDR2 SQIVND (reference sequence). The CDR3 spans 17 residues. V lost 2 bases and J lost 3, with 18 bases in between. CDR3 in amino acids: CASSISPGVSPTDTQYF. CDR3 bases: TGTGCCAGTAGTATATCACCGGGGGTAAGCCCTACAGATACGCAGTATTTT.

The chain combines TRBV7-9 with TRBJ1-2; TRBD1 might be the D (5 bases). V lost 2 bases and J lost 6, with 10 bases in between. Germline V gene lookup returns CDR1 SEHNR and CDR2 FQNEAQ (reference sequence). The CDR3 sequence is 13 residues long. CDR3 nucleotides: TGTGCCAGCAGCTTATACAGGCATGATGGCTACACCTTC. Residues: CASSLYRHDGYTF.

This clone was observed a single time. This rearrangement joins TRBV18 to TRBJ1-2, with 8 bases fitting TRBD1. CDR1 and CDR2 from the germline V gene are KGHSH and LQKENI. V shed 4 bases, J shed 4 bases, and the junction held 14 bases outside the gene matches. This CDR3 is built from 17 residues. Here the CDR3 DNA reads TGTGCCAGCTCACTGGCGGTCTGGCAGGGGGCGTCCTATGGCTACACCTTC. It is translated as CASSLAVWQGASYGYTF.

In DNA form, the CDR3 reads TGTGCCAGCAGTCTTCAGGGCTCTGGGGCCAACGTCCTGACTTTC. Protein sequence: CASSLQGSGANVLTF. The chain has TRBV27 and TRBJ2-6; TRBD1 might be the D (5 bases). CDR1 is MNHEY and CDR2 is SMNVEV in the germline V gene (reference sequence). The V and J ends lost 5 bases and 0 bases respectively, with 8 bases between them. The CDR3 is made up of 15 amino acids.

V gene TRBV7-9 combines with J gene TRBJ2-5; D unclear. V was trimmed by 1 base and J by 7 bases, leaving 10 bases between them. The germline gives CDR1 SEHNR, CDR2 FQNEAQ (reference sequence). CDR3 size: 13 residues. The CDR3 here is CASSLVDPGTQYF. The CDR3 nucleotides read TGTGCCAGCAGCTTAGTAGATCCGGGGACCCAGTACTTC.